Each of the 32 T cell receptor beta chains below was sequenced from the same sample in a study of blood T cell repertoires in COVID-19. Sequenced by immunoSEQ multiplex PCR; TCRdb stores in-frame clones only, minus some. This sample carries approximately 88,000 clones, 60% to 85% of them seen once, and the ten largest clones take roughly 8.4%. Specimen: peripheral blood. The receptors were gathered from a man over 45 who had recovered from COVID-19.

Details on this clone: Other DNA sequences in the same sample also yield this CDR3. This chain joins TRBV14 and TRBJ1-2; D ambiguous. CDR1 is SGHDN, CDR2 FVKESK, per germline. CDR3 length equals 14 residues. V lost 0 bases to trimming and J lost 8 bases, with 13 bases between them. The CDR3 region has the DNA TGTGCCAGCAGCCAAGATGCGGCGGGTGGCGGCTACACCTTC. Amino acids: CASSQDAAGGGYTF.

The chain has TRBV12-5 and TRBJ2-2; 12 bases map to TRBD1. In germline, CDR1 is LGHNT, CDR2 FRNRAP. With 5 bases clipped from V and 4 bases from J, the junction kept 2 bases outside the gene matches. This CDR3 has 15 residues. For the CDR3, the DNA is TGTGCTAGTGGTGGGACAGGGGGCGGCACCGGGGAGCTGTTTTTT. This codes for CASGGTGGGTGELFF.

This clone was counted at least ten times. The J gene is TRBJ1-1, the V gene TRBV19; no firm D call. This CDR3 is built from 15 residues. V was clipped by 9 bases and J by 12 bases, with 29 bases between them. Germline CDR1 is LNHDA and CDR2 is SQIVND (reference sequence). The CDR3 nucleotides read TGTGCCAGCAGCCTTGGACTGGTCGTGAATCAGGTGACTTTCTTT. It encodes CASSLGLVVNQVTFF.

This clone was picked up a small number of times. This chain uses TRBV5-6 with TRBJ2-7; tentative D call: TRBD2 (5 bases). The CDR3 consists of 12 residues. CDR1 and CDR2 (germline): SGHDT, YYEEEE. V was cut by 4 bases and J by 5 bases, with 10 bases left in between. The CDR3 region is CASSIGSDEQYF. DNA for the CDR3: TGTGCCAGCAGCATAGGGAGCGACGAGCAGTACTTC.

The chain is built from TRBV10-2 and TRBJ1-6; D remains unclear. With 2 bases removed from V and 4 bases from J, the gap between germline ends came to 12 bases. Germline values: CDR1 WSHSY, CDR2 SAAADI. The CDR3 is made up of 16 amino acids. In DNA form, the CDR3 reads TGCGCCAGCAGTGAGCCCCCATCGGGGTATAATTCACCCCTCCACTTT. The encoded protein is CASSEPPSGYNSPLHF.

The chain employs TRBV7-2 and TRBJ1-5; D unresolved. Germline V gives CDR1 SGHTA, CDR2 FQGNSA. Trimming removed 0 bases from V and 7 bases from J, with 13 bases in between. The CDR3 runs 15 residues. CDR3 in DNA: TGTGCCAGCAGCTTAGCGGCAGCGGACCGCCAGCCCCAGCATTTT. Its translation: CASSLAAADRQPQHF.

The CDR3, as DNA: TGTGCCAGCAGCGTAACTAGCGGGGGGGCGCGGGAGCAGTACTTC. Translating gives CASSVTSGGAREQYF. V gene TRBV9 combines with J gene TRBJ2-7; 13 positions match TRBD2. This CDR3 has 15 amino acids. V lost 1 base to trimming and J lost 7 bases; unmatched junction nucleotides: 5. Germline-derived CDR1 and CDR2 are SGDLS and YYNGEE.

V and J are TRBV9 and TRBJ2-5; the match to TRBD2 covers 11 bases. The CDR3 runs 17 residues. The ends lost 0 bases at V and 5 bases at J; junction bases unmatched: 9. Germline CDR1 is SGDLS and CDR2 is YYNGEE. This CDR3 reads CASSVEPMTSGVETQYF. The CDR3 DNA is TGTGCCAGCAGCGTAGAACCAATGACTAGCGGGGTGGAGACCCAGTACTTC.

The CDR3 spells CASSSGDSYEQYF. The CDR3 DNA follows: TGTGCCAGCAGCTCGGGAGATTCCTACGAGCAGTACTTC. The J gene is TRBJ2-7, the V gene TRBV11-3, with D possibly being TRBD2 (6 bases). This CDR3 comprises 13 residues. Germline assignment: CDR1 SGHNT and CDR2 YENEEA. Trimming cost V 4 bases and J 1 base, with 8 bases left between them.

The CDR3 nucleotides read TGTGCCAGCGCAGGGGGCGCCTCTAGAGAGACCCAGTACTTC. It specifies CASAGGASRETQYF. The chain carries TRBV14 and TRBJ2-5; 8 bases map to TRBD1. Trimming cost V 8 bases and J 4 bases; bases outside gene matches: 9. This CDR3 contains 14 residues. CDR1 and CDR2 (germline): SGHDN, FVKESK.

V gene TRBV6-5 combines with J gene TRBJ1-3, with D possibly matching TRBD1 (6 bases). CDR1 MNHEY and CDR2 SVGAGI come from the germline V gene. The ends were cut back, 2 bases at V and 0 bases at J, with 8 bases in the middle. The CDR3 spans 15 residues. The CDR3 loop reads CASSYGQTSGNTIYF. For the CDR3, the DNA is TGTGCCAGCAGTTACGGACAGACCTCTGGAAACACCATATATTTT.

The chain joins TRBV5-1 to TRBJ2-3, with TRBD1 as a possible D gene (6 bases). This CDR3 has 15 residues. From germline, CDR1 is SGHRS and CDR2 YFSETQ. The V gene lost 1 base and the J gene lost 0 bases, with 9 bases spanning the gap. The CDR3 loop is CASSLTGFSTDTQYF. The CDR3 DNA reads TGCGCCAGCAGCTTGACAGGGTTTAGCACAGATACGCAGTATTTT.

The gene calls are TRBV14 and TRBJ2-7; D is ambiguous. This CDR3 comprises 12 residues. Looked up from germline, CDR1 is SGHDN and CDR2 is FVKESK. Between the trimmed V and J ends, which lost 2 bases and 4 bases, there was a span of 6 bases. The CDR3 sequence is CASSQIGYEQYF. DNA for the CDR3: TGTGCCAGCAGCCAAATCGGGTACGAGCAGTACTTC.

The V gene is TRBV3-1 (or the pseudogene TRBV3-2), the J gene TRBJ1-2; TRBD1 matches at 12 bases. Trimming at V came to 3 bases and at J to 4 bases, leaving 3 bases not matched to a gene. Per the germline V gene, CDR1 is LGHDT and CDR2 is YNNKEL (reference sequence). This CDR3 region has 15 residues. CDR3 DNA sequence: TGTGCCAGCAGCCAGGGGACAGGGGGCGCCTATGGCTACACCTTC. It encodes CASSQGTGGAYGYTF.

V is TRBV4-2 and J is TRBJ1-6; no clear D gene. Germline loops: CDR1 LGHNA, CDR2 YNFKEQ. The CDR3 runs to 12 residues. Trimming pared 5 bases from V and 8 bases from J, leaving 7 bases between. CDR3: CASSGRDSPLHF. For the CDR3, the DNA is TGTGCCAGCAGCGGGCGAGATTCACCCCTCCACTTT.

V usage is TRBV29-1 and J usage is TRBJ2-7; D not resolved. The germline CDR1 and CDR2 sequences are SQVTM and ANQGSEA. The germline V and J ends were trimmed by 7 bases and 5 bases, with 21 bases remaining between them. The CDR3 is made up of 14 amino acids. CDR3 coding DNA: TGCAGCGCAAAACACTCGACAATTTCCGACGAGCAGTACTTC. Encoded protein: CSAKHSTISDEQYF.

The J gene is TRBJ2-5, the V gene TRBV14; TRBD2 aligns across 14 bases. This CDR3 spans 17 amino acids. V shed 4 bases, J shed 5 bases, and the junction held 9 bases outside the gene matches. In germline, CDR1 is SGHDN, CDR2 FVKESK. CDR3 DNA: TGTGCCAGCAGCCCCAAACCGGGACTAGCGGGGGCCGAGACCCAGTACTTC. Translation: CASSPKPGLAGAETQYF.

This clone was seen more than once but under ten times. The chain uses TRBV13 and TRBJ2-7; 9 nucleotides line up with TRBD2. With 4 bases clipped from V and 6 bases from J, the junction kept 10 bases outside the gene matches. This CDR3 is 15 amino acids long. Germline values: CDR1 PRHDT, CDR2 FYEKMQ (reference sequence). Here the CDR3 reads CASSYGGLATIEQYF. For the CDR3, the DNA is TGTGCCAGCAGCTATGGTGGACTAGCGACTATCGAGCAGTACTTC.

V usage is TRBV5-4 and J usage is TRBJ2-1; 9 bases fit TRBD2. This CDR3 region has 15 residues. From germline, CDR1 is SGHNT and CDR2 YYREEE (reference sequence). Trimming took 2 bases from V and 6 from J; bases not matched to a gene: 6. Here the CDR3 DNA reads TGTGCCAGCAGCTTCGCGGGGGGGCAAAGCAATGAGCAGTTCTTC. Translating gives CASSFAGGQSNEQFF.

This chain joins TRBV28 and TRBJ2-5, with D unresolved. Germline-derived CDR1 and CDR2 are MDHEN and SYDVKM. This CDR3 region has 13 residues. V shed 6 bases and J shed 1 base, with 9 bases lying between them. CDR3 sequence reads: CASRTTFQETQYF. The CDR3 nucleotides read TGTGCCAGCAGGACGACTTTCCAAGAGACCCAGTACTTC.

This clone appeared a few times. The gene calls are TRBV11-2 and TRBJ2-7; D remains unclear. The CDR3 covers 12 residues. The germline gives CDR1 SGHAT, CDR2 FQNNGV. V was clipped by 4 bases and J by 2 bases, with 6 bases between them. CDR3 bases: TGTGCCAGCAGCTCTCCCCCCTACGAGCAGTACTTC. Protein: CASSSPPYEQYF.

This clone was picked up many times. CDR3 DNA sequence: TGTGCCAGCAGCCAAGATCTGTTCCCCCGGGACAGGGGGCCAGTTTACTATGGCTACACCTTC. Translated: CASSQDLFPRDRGPVYYGYTF. This chain joins TRBV4-2 and TRBJ1-2, with 12 nucleotides matching TRBD1. Germline CDR1 LGHNA, CDR2 YNFKEQ. Trimming at V came to 0 bases and at J to 3 bases, leaving 17 bases not matched to a gene. This CDR3 region has 21 residues.

This chain joins TRBV7-9 and TRBJ1-4; a weak D match, TRBD1 (5 bases). CDR1 is SEHNR and CDR2 is FQNEAQ in the germline V gene (reference sequence). CDR3 length: 14 amino acids. The V end lost 5 bases, the J end lost 4 bases, and 11 bases lay between the germline ends. In nucleotides, the CDR3 is TGTGCCAGCAGCCCCAGGGACTTTAATGAAAAACTGTTTTTT. It yields the protein CASSPRDFNEKLFF.

The chain employs TRBV9 and TRBJ2-2; possibly TRBD2 for D (7 bases). V was shortened by 6 bases and J by 2 bases, with 20 bases between the two germline ends. This CDR3 contains 17 residues. CDR1 is SGDLS, CDR2 YYNGEE, per germline. The CDR3 nucleotides read TGTGCCAGCACCGCTGACCCCGGGGGGCGAAACACCGGGGAGCTGTTTTTT. Amino acid sequence: CASTADPGGRNTGELFF. Using reference TRBV9 and TRBJ2-2 for the parts outside the CDR3, the full variable domain is DSGVTQTPKHLITATGQRVTLRCSPRSGDLSVYWYQQSLDQGLQFLIQYYNGEERAKGNILERFSAQQFPDLHSELNLSSLELGDSALYFCASTADPGGRNTGELFFGEGSRLTVL.

The genes are TRBV9 and TRBJ2-7; tentatively, D is TRBD2 (6 bases). This CDR3 is built from 14 residues. Trimming removed 0 bases at V and 6 bases at J, with 13 bases between. Germline CDR1 SGDLS, CDR2 YYNGEE. The CDR3 spells CASSVGVGGGEQYF. The CDR3 nucleotides are TGTGCCAGCAGCGTAGGTGTGGGAGGAGGCGAGCAGTACTTC.

V usage is TRBV5-1 and J usage is TRBJ2-7; D is unclear. The V and J ends lost 0 bases and 2 bases respectively, with 12 bases between them. CDR3 length: 15 amino acids. CDR1 and CDR2 from the germline V gene are SGHRS and YFSETQ. CDR3: CASSLDSISTYEQYF. DNA for the CDR3: TGCGCCAGCAGCTTGGACTCCATTAGTACCTACGAGCAGTACTTC.

V and J are TRBV2 and TRBJ2-5; 14 bases fit TRBD2. V trimming: 5 bases; J trimming: 0 bases; junction bases outside the gene matches: 5. In germline, CDR1 is SNHLY, CDR2 FYNNEI. The CDR3 length is 17 residues. The CDR3 DNA is TGTGCCAGCAGTCGGACTAGCGGGAGGAGCTACCAAGAGACCCAGTACTTC. Residues: CASSRTSGRSYQETQYF.

The V call is TRBV6-5, the J call TRBJ1-1, with D perhaps TRBD1 (6 bases). Germline values: CDR1 MNHEY, CDR2 SVGAGI. This CDR3 is built from 13 residues. Trimming left V 7 bases short and J 5 bases short, with 14 bases between. The CDR3 DNA reads as TGTGCCAGCATTCGAGCAGGGGCAACTGAAGCTTTCTTT. Its protein is CASIRAGATEAFF.

This clone was seen a handful of times. The chain joins TRBV10-3 to TRBJ1-1; unclear D gene. Germline CDR1 reads ENHRY; CDR2 reads SYGVKD. The V end was cut by 11 bases, the J end by 11 bases, with 21 bases between. CDR3 size: 12 residues. CDR3 sequence (DNA): TGTGCCGCAGCTTTGGGCGAATCAGAGGCTTTCTTT. This encodes CAAALGESEAFF.

The chain couples TRBV4-2 to TRBJ2-3; 7 nucleotides align to TRBD2. This CDR3 region has 16 residues. Germline assignment: CDR1 LGHNA and CDR2 YNFKEQ. Trimming removed 7 bases from V and 0 bases from J; junction bases left unmatched: 10. CDR3 nucleotides: TGTGCCAGCACCGACTCTAGCGGCTCTAGCACAGATACGCAGTATTTT. Its translation is CASTDSSGSSTDTQYF.

This sequence joins TRBV9 and TRBJ1-1; 8 nucleotides agree with TRBD1. Per germline, CDR1 SGDLS and CDR2 YYNGEE. With 3 bases clipped from V and 6 bases from J, the junction kept 1 base outside the gene matches. CDR3 length: 12 amino acids. In DNA, the CDR3 is TGTGCCAGCAGCGCGACAGGGGCTGAAGCTTTCTTT. Its protein is CASSATGAEAFF.

This clone was recorded only once. The chain recombines TRBV5-8 with TRBJ2-3; 10 nucleotides agree with TRBD2. The CDR3 consists of 15 residues. Germline values: CDR1 SGHTS, CDR2 YDEGEE. V was clipped by 4 bases and J by 2 bases; unmatched bases: 4. The CDR3 sequence: CASSPSGGSTDTQYF. In DNA, the CDR3 is TGTGCCAGCAGCCCTAGCGGGGGCTCCACAGATACGCAGTATTTT.